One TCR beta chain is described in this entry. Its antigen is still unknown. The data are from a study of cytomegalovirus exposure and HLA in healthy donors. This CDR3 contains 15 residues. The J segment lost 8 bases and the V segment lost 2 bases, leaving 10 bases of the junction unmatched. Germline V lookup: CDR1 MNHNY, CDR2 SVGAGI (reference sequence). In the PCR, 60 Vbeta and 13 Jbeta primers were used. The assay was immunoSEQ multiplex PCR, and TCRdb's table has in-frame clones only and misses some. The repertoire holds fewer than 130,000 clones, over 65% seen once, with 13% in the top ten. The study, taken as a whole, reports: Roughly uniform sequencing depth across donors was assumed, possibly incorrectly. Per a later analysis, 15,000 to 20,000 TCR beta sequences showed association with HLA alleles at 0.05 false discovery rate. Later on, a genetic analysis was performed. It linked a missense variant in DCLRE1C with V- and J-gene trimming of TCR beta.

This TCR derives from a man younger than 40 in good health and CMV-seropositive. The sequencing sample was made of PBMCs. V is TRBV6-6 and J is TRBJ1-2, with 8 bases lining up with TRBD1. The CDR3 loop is CASSYRPQGARGYTF. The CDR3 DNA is TGTGCCAGCAGTTACCGACCCCAGGGGGCGCGAGGCTACACCTTC.